The T cell receptor (beta chain) under discussion was sequenced for a study of blood T cell repertoires in COVID-19. Study-level information: Acute and convalescent COVID-19 samples came from the United States, Italy and Spain. PBMCs, B-cell-depleted T cells, or T cells provided the cDNA or gDNA that made up the material.

Original handling: Estimated nucleated cell counts came from reference gene primer amplification. Measured with immunoSEQ multiplex PCR; TCRdb has only the in-frame clones, and not every one. V and J calls and clone size are given by that table; D and trimming were obtained from the DNA. This table has some 120,000 clones, 80% to 95% appearing once. This CDR3 region has 21 residues. Germline CDR1 MNHEY, CDR2 SMNVEV (reference sequence). V dropped 5 bases and J dropped 4; count of bases not matched to a gene: 22. This TCR was recovered from a man in his fifties with COVID-19, enrolled during active disease. This chain connects TRBV27 to TRBJ2-1; TRBD1 matches at 11 bases. Sequenced input: peripheral blood. The CDR3 sequence is CASSQPPGQGDDERGYNEQFF. The CDR3 DNA follows: TGTGCCAGCAGTCAACCTCCGGGACAGGGGGATGATGAGCGGGGATACAATGAGCAGTTCTTC.